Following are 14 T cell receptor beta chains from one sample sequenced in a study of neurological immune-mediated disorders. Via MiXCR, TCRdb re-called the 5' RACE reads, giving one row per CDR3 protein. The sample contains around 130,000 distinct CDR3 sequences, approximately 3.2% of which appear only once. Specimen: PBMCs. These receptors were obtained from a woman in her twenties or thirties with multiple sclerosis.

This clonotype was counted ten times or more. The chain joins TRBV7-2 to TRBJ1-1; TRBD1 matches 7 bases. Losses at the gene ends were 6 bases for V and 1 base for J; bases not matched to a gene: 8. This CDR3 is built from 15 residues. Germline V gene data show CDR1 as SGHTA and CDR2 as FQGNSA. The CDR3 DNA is TGTGCCAGCAGGCCCTCCGGGACAGCGAACACTGAAGCTTTCTTT. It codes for CASRPSGTANTEAFF. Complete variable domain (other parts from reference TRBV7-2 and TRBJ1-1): GAGVSQSPSNKVTEKGKDVELRCDPISGHTALYWYRQSLGQGLEFLIYFQGNSAPDKSGLPSDRFSAERTGGSVSTLTIQRTQQEDSAVYLCASRPSGTANTEAFFGQGTRLTVV.

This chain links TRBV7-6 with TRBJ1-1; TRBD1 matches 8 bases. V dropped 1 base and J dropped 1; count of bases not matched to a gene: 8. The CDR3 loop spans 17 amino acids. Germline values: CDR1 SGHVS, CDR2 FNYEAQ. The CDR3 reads CASSLGAGGLGNTEAFF. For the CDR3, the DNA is TGTGCCAGCAGCTTAGGGGCAGGGGGCCTGGGGAACACTGAAGCTTTCTTT. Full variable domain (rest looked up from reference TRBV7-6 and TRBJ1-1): GAGVSQSPRYKVTKRGQDVALRCDPISGHVSLYWYRQALGQGPEFLTYFNYEAQQDKSGLPNDRFSAERPEGSISTLTIQRTEQRDSAMYRCASSLGAGGLGNTEAFFGQGTRLTVV.

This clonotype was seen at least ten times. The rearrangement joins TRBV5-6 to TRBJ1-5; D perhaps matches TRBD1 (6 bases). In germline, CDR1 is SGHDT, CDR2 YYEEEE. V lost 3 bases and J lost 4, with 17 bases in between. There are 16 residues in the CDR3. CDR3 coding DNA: TGTGCCAGCAGCTACGCGACAGGACAATTTAATCAGCCCCAGCATTTT. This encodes CASSYATGQFNQPQHF.

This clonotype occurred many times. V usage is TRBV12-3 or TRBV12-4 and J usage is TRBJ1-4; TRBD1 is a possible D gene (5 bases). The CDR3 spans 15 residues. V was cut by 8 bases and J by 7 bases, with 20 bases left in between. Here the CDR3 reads CASSVYQGRGEKLFF. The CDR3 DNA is TGTGCCAGCTCTGTATACCAGGGTCGTGGTGAAAAACTGTTTTTT.

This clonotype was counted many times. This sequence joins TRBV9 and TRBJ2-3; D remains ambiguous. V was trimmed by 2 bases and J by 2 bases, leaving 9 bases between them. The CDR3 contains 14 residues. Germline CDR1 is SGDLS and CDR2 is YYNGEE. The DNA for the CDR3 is TGTGCCAGCAGCGTTGAGTCGGACACAGATACGCAGTATTTT. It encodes CASSVESDTDTQYF.

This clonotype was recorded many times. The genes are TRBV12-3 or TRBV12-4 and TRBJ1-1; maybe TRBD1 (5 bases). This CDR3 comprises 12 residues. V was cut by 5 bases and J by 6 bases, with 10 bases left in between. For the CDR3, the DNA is TGTGCCAGCAGTCCAGGGTTACCTGAAGCTTTCTTT. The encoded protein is CASSPGLPEAFF.

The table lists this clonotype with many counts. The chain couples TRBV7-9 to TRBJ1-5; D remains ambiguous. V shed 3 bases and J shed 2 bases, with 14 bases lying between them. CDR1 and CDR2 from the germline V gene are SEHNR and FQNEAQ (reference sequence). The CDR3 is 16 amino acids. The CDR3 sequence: CASSFGGVGGNQPQHF. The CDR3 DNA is TGTGCCAGCAGCTTCGGTGGGGTTGGGGGCAATCAGCCCCAGCATTTT.

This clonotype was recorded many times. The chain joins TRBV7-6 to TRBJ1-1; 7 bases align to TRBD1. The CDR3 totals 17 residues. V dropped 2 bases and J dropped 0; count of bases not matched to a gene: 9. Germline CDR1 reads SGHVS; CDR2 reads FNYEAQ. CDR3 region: CASSLLGLGGMNTEAFF. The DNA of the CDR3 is TGTGCCAGCAGCTTACTGGGCCTAGGGGGCATGAACACTGAAGCTTTCTTT.

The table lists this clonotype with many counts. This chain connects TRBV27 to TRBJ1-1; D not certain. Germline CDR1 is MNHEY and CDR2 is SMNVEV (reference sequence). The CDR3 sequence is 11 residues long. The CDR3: CATQSVTEAFF. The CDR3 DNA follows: TGTGCGACCCAAAGTGTCACTGAAGCTTTCTTT.

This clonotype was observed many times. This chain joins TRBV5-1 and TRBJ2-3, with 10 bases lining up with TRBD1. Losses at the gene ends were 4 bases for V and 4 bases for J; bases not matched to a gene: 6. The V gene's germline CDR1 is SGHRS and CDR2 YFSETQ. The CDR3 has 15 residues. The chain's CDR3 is CASSTDRGPSDTQYF. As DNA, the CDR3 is TGCGCCAGCAGCACAGACAGGGGGCCTTCAGATACGCAGTATTTT. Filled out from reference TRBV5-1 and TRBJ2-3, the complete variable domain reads KAGVTQTPRYLIKTRGQQVTLSCSPISGHRSVSWYQQTPGQGLQFLFEYFSETQRNKGNFPGRFSGRQFSNSRSEMNVSTLELGDSALYLCASSTDRGPSDTQYFGPGTRLTVL.

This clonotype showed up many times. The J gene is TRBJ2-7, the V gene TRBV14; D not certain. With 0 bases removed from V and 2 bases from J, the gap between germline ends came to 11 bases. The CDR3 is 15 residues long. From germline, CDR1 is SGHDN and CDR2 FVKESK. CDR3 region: CASSQDGEFPYEQYF. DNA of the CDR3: TGTGCCAGCAGCCAAGATGGAGAGTTCCCCTACGAGCAGTACTTC.

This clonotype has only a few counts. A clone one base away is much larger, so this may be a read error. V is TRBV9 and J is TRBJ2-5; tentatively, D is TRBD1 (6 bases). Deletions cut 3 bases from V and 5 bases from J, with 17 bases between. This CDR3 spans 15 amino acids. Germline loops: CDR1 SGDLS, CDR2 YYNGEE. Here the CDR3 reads CASSDKTGFPETQYF. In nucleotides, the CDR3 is TGTGCCAGCAGCGACAAAACAGGGTTCCCCGAGACCCAGTACTTC.

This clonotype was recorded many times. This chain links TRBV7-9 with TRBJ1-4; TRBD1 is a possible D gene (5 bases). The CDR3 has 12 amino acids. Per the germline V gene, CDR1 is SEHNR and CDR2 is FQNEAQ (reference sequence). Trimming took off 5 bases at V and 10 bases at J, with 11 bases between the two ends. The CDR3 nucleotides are TGTGCCAGCAGCCAGCTCGGGGGAAAACTGTTTTTT. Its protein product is CASSQLGGKLFF.

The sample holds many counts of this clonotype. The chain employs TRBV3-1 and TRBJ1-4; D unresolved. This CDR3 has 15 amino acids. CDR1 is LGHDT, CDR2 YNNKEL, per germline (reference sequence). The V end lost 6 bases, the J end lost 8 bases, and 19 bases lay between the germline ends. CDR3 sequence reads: CASSQSPGVWEKLFF. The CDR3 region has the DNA TGTGCCAGCAGTCAAAGCCCTGGAGTGTGGGAAAAACTGTTTTTT.